Detailed here is one T cell receptor (beta chain). CDR3 length: 15 amino acids. Germline V gene lookup returns CDR1 MNHEY and CDR2 SMNVEV (reference sequence). The V segment lost 6 bases and the J segment 5 bases; nucleotides outside the gene matches: 10. This entry is derived from a study of shared T cell receptors in the human thymus. Produced via immunoSEQ multiplex PCR; TCRdb's table is partial and in-frame only. In the table there are more than 550,000 clones, around 85% of which are singletons. This same sample was also taken into another study, of human thymus T cells. Per that study: Healthy Finnish infants undergoing corrective surgery for congenital heart defects were used as donors. Thymus tissue was removed during corrective cardiac surgery. There appeared to be biased usage of V and J genes in thymic and blood repertoires. Related research found strongly overlapping thymic repertoires in unrelated individuals.

The sequence was obtained from a girl less than two years old with a congenital heart defect. This chain connects TRBV27 to TRBJ2-7, with 10 bases lining up with TRBD2. The sample comprised thymocytes. Here the CDR3 reads CASRAQAGGIHEQYF. In nucleotides, the CDR3 is TGTGCCAGCAGAGCCCAAGCGGGGGGGATCCACGAGCAGTACTTC.